This entry features one T cell receptor (beta chain) sequence. This specimen comes from a study of patients and donors after allogeneic stem cell transplantation. TCRdb reprocessed the RT-PCR reads with MiXCR, giving one entry per CDR3 protein. The sample contains approximately 150,000 distinct CDR3 sequences, 30% of which appear only once. Trimming took 5 bases from V and 4 from J; bases not matched to a gene: 11. This CDR3 is built from 15 residues. Germline V gene lookup returns CDR1 MNHEY and CDR2 SVGEGT. What was sequenced was blood, either unsorted or a sorted T cell fraction (not recorded which). The chain employs TRBV6-2 or TRBV6-3 and TRBJ2-7; 7 nucleotides match TRBD1. This sequence originates from a human donor who was either an allogeneic HSCT recipient or a stem cell or donor lymphocyte infusion donor (not recorded which). It is not recorded whose cells these are; they may come from a transplant donor. DNA of the CDR3: TGTGCCAGCAGTCGACAGGGATCTCCGGGATACGAGCAGTACTTC. Protein sequence: CASSRQGSPGYEQYF.